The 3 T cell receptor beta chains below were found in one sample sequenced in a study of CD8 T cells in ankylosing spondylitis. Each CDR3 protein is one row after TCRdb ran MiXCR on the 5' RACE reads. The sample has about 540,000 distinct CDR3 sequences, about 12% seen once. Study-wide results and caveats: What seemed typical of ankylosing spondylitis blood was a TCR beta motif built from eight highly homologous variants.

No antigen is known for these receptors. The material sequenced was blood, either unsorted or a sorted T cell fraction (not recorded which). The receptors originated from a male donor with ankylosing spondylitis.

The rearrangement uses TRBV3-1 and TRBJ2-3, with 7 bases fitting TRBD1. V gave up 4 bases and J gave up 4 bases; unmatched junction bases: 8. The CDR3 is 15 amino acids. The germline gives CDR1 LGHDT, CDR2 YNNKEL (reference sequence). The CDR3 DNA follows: TGTGCCAGCAGCCTAAGAGCGACAGGGTCAGATACGCAGTATTTT. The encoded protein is CASSLRATGSDTQYF.

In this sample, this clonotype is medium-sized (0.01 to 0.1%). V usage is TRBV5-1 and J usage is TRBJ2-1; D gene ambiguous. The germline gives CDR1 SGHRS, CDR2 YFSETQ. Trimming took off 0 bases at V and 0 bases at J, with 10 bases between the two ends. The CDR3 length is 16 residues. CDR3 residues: CASSLEQLISYNEQFF. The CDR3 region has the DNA TGCGCCAGCAGCTTGGAGCAGCTAATCTCCTACAATGAGCAGTTCTTC.

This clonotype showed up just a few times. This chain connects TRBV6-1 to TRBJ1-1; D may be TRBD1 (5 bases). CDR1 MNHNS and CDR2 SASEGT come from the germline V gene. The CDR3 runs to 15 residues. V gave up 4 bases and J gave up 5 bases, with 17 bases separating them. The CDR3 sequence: CASSGRQGIGTEAFF. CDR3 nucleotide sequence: TGTGCCAGCAGTGGACGTCAGGGTATTGGGACTGAAGCTTTCTTT.